One T cell receptor (beta chain) is described in this entry. In the original workflow: Amplification of reference gene primers provided the estimated nucleated cell counts. Profiled with immunoSEQ multiplex PCR; TCRdb holds only in-frame clones, not every one. That table gives V, J and clone size, and the DNA gave D and trimming. The sample lists roughly 64,000 clones, just over 85% occurring once. The data were taken from a study of blood T cell repertoires in COVID-19. Across the study: The United States, Italy and Spain supplied acute and convalescent COVID-19 samples. PBMCs, B-cell-depleted T cells, or T cells provided the cDNA or gDNA that made up the material.

In germline, CDR1 is SGHTA, CDR2 FQGNSA. This CDR3 is 14 amino acids long. With 8 bases clipped from V and 3 bases from J, the junction kept 10 bases outside the gene matches. The sequence was collected from a man aged 45-60 years with active COVID-19. V gene TRBV7-2 combines with J gene TRBJ2-7, with TRBD2 matching 7 bases. Sequencing was done on a sample of peripheral blood. The CDR3 DNA follows: TGTGCCAGCGGGGAGGGGAGAGCGAGCTACGAGCAGTACTTC. It encodes CASGEGRASYEQYF.